This TCR beta chain was observed in a study of shared clonotypes between healthy human individuals (dated by TCRdb to about 2020). About the full investigation: The cohort comprised a couple of women and a few men aged 18 to 49 years. Libraries were prepared and TCR repertoires were sequenced by different laboratories using diverse techniques, in order to increase sequencing depth and limit assay-specific biases. To estimate repertoire size and how much clonotype sharing occurs between individuals, the study deeply sequenced the blood TCR repertoires of about five healthy adults. Between about 0.9 and 10 billion PBMCs per donor were obtained by leukapheresis.

This clone was seen just once. The specificity of this receptor is unknown. No base quality values were provided; no much bigger clone lies one nucleotide off. What the authors observed across the whole study: The small number of donors limited the genetic and exposure-history diversity represented. Sampling was restricted to blood, and TCR repertoires in tissue are likely to differ from TCR repertoires in blood. Pairwise subsampling led to the expectation that sequencing depth would affect the degree of clonotype sharing among donors.

Donors were healthy HIV-negative adults with no recently reported acute infections or vaccinations. Every donor was a Caucasian adult residing in Nashville, Tennessee, USA. In the unsorted samples, 70 million to 95 million PBMCs were counted, and genomic DNA was extracted using the QIAamp DNA Blood Mini kit. Blood was collected by leukapheresis, and PBMCs were isolated by Ficoll-Histopaque density gradient centrifugation and then cryopreserved in liquid nitrogen vapor phase. Using the deep immunoSEQ assay, TCR CDR3 regions were amplified from genomic DNA by multiplex PCR. Genomic DNA extracted from each cell subset was distributed evenly over all wells of several immunoSEQ 96-well plates, and each plate served as one replicate. For unsorted PBMC, approximately 290 ng of genomic DNA, equivalent to around 33,000 T cell genomes, went into each replicate PCR. Ten immunoSEQ deep assay plates were used to sequence the unsorted PBMC genomic DNA. Purified libraries were quantified with a Qubit 3.0 fluorometer, sized on a Bioanalyzer 2100, and re-quantified with the KAPA Library Quantification kit. Each immunoSEQ 96-well plate was sequenced on its own single-read 150-cycle Illumina NextSeq 550 flow cell. Concerning the study's data processing: The immunoSEQ output contained only junctional sequences without quality scores, so filtering could not match that applied to full-length reads. To assign V/J genes and CDR3, sequences were annotated using PyIR, a Python wrapper for IgBLAST v1.9, with IMGT germline references. Reads were filtered out if the reads had weak V/J assignments (E-value above 1e-6), no CDR3, stop codons, out-of-frame junctions, or ambiguous translated residues. V3J clonotypes were defined as sequences sharing an identical inferred V gene, J gene, and CDR3 amino acid sequence. Percentage overlap between repertoires was calculated by dividing the number of shared unique clonotypes by the size of the smaller repertoire. Richness of each repertoire was evaluated using RTK rarefaction, the Chao1 estimator, and Recon v2.1 estimates of unobserved clonotypes. The immuneACCESS repertoire file appears here via TCRdb, limited to in-frame rearrangements. These files lack a portion of the clones; in checked studies, under half of the deficit traces to unresolved V genes, and the cause of the others is not known. That table furnishes V, J and clone size, whereas the DNA furnished D and trimming. A total of about 510,000 clones appear in this sample, about four fifths of them only once. Clones ranked in the top ten supply 10% to 15% of the sample.

The CDR1 and CDR2 encoded by the germline V gene are MNHNS and SASEGT. Clipping removes 3 bases from V and 6 bases from J, with 4 as the unmatched junction base count. The CDR3 starts with the cysteine, ends with the phenylalanine, and has 14 residues. Of all the DNA, just the CDR3 is kept, 42 bases in frame from base 1. This clonotype originated in a woman aged 40-49 years in good health. Some clones in this sample may be carry-over from other donors' samples. The sample consisted of PBMCs. This sequence uses TRBV6-1 and TRBJ2-4; TRBD1 fits 8 bases in the junction. The CDR3 is CASSDIGQGNIQYF. The DNA sequence is given as TGTGCCAGCAGTGACATAGGACAGGGAAACATTCAGTACTTC.